This T cell receptor beta chain was documented in a study of technical replicates of blood from four donors. Assay used: immunoSEQ multiplex PCR; TCRdb lists only in-frame clones, some missing. The sample lists around 83,000 clones, 90% to 95% occurring once. Germline V gene lookup returns CDR1 MNHNS and CDR2 SASEGT. Trimming shortened V by 8 bases and J by 3 bases, and 8 bases separated the two germline ends. This CDR3 spans 11 amino acids. The chain carries TRBV6-1 and TRBJ2-7; D may be TRBD1 (6 bases). The sequence came from a human donor in good health. What was sequenced was T cells isolated from PBMCs. This CDR3 is CASGQIYEQYF. For the CDR3, the DNA is TGTGCCAGCGGACAGATCTACGAGCAGTACTTC.